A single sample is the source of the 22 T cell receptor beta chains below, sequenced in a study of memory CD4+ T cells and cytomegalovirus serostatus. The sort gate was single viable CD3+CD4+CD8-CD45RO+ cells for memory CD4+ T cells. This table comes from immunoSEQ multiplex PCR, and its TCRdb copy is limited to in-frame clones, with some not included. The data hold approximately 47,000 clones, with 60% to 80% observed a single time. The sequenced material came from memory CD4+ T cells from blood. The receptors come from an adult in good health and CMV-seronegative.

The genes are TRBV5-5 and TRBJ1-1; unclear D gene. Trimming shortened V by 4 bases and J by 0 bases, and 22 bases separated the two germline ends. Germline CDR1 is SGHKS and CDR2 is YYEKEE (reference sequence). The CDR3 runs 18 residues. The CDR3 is CASSRGALGRRMNTEAFF. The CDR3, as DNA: TGTGCCAGCAGCCGAGGAGCTTTGGGAAGGAGGATGAACACTGAAGCTTTCTTT.

The CDR3 here is CTQYSYEQYF. The CDR3, as DNA: TGCACCCAGTACTCCTACGAGCAGTACTTC. The chain uses TRBV20-1 and TRBJ2-7; D unresolved. The CDR3 loop spans 10 amino acids. Germline V lookup: CDR1 DFQATT, CDR2 SNEGSKA (reference sequence).

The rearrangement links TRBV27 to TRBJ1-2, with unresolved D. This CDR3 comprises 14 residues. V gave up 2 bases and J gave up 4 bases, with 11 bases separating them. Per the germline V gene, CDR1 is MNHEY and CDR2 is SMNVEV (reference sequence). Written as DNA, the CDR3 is TGTGCCAGCAGTTTACGGAGTCAGGCCTATGGCTACACCTTC. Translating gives CASSLRSQAYGYTF.

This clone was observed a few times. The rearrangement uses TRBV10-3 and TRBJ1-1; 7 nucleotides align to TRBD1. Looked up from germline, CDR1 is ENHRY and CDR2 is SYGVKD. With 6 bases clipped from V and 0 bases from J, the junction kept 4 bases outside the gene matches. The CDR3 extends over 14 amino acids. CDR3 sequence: CAISIGTVNTEAFF. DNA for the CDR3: TGTGCCATCAGCATTGGGACAGTGAACACTGAAGCTTTCTTT.

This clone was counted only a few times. CDR3 in DNA: TGTGCCACCGGTAGTATGAACACTGAAGCTTTCTTT. This codes for CATGSMNTEAFF. This chain links TRBV5-6 with TRBJ1-1; no definite D call. The CDR3 has 12 amino acids. With 9 bases removed from V and 0 bases from J, the gap between germline ends came to 9 bases. Per germline, CDR1 SGHDT and CDR2 YYEEEE.

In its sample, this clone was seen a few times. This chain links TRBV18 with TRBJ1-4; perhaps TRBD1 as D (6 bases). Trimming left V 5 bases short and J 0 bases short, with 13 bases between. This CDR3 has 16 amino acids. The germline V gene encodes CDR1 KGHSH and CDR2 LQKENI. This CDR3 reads CASSYGTTATNEKLFF. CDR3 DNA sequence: TGTGCCAGCTCATATGGGACAACTGCAACTAATGAAAAACTGTTTTTT.

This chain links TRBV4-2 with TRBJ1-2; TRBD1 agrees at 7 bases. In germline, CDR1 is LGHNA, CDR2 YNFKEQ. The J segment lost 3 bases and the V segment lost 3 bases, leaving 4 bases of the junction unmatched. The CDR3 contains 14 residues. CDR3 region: CASSHDRVDYGYTF. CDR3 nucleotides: TGTGCCAGCAGCCATGACAGGGTGGACTATGGCTACACCTTC.

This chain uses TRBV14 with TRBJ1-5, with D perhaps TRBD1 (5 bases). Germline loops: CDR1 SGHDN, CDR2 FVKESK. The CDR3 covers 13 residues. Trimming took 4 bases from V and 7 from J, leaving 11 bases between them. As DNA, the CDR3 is TGTGCCAGCAGCCCCGGGGGGTTACAGCCCCAGCATTTT. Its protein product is CASSPGGLQPQHF.

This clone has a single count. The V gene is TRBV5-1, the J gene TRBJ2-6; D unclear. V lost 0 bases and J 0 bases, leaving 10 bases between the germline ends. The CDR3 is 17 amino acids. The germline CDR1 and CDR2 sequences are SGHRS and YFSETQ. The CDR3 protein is CASSLDGSSSGANVLTF. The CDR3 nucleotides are TGCGCCAGCAGCTTGGACGGATCCTCCTCTGGGGCCAACGTCCTGACTTTC.

The CDR3, as DNA: TGCGCCAGCAGCCGTGCGGGAGGGGAGCCCCAGCATTTT. Translation: CASSRAGGEPQHF. The rearrangement uses TRBV5-1 and TRBJ1-5, with D perhaps matching TRBD1 (5 bases). CDR3 size: 13 residues. Germline assignment: CDR1 SGHRS and CDR2 YFSETQ. Trimming removed 4 bases from V and 8 bases from J, with 13 bases in between.

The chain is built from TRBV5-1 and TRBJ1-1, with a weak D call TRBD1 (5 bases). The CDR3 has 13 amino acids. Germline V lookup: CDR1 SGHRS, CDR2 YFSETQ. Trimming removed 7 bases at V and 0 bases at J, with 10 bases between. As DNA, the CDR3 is TGCGCCAGCGCCCGGGGGGTGAACACTGAAGCTTTCTTT. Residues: CASARGVNTEAFF. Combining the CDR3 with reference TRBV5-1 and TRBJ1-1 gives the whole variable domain KAGVTQTPRYLIKTRGQQVTLSCSPISGHRSVSWYQQTPGQGLQFLFEYFSETQRNKGNFPGRFSGRQFSNSRSEMNVSTLELGDSALYLCASARGVNTEAFFGQGTRLTVV.

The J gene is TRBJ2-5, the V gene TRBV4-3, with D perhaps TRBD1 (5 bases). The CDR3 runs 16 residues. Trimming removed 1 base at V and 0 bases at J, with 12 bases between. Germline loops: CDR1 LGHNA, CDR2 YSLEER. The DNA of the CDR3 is TGCGCCAGCAGCCAAGGTCGACAGTACGACCAAGAGACCCAGTACTTC. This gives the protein CASSQGRQYDQETQYF.

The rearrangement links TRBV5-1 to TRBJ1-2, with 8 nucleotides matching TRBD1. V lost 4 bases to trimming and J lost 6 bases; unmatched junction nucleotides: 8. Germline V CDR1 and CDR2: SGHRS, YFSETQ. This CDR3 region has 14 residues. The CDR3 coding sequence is TGCGCCAGCAGCCCAGGGGGCGCCGACGATGGCTACACCTTC. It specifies CASSPGGADDGYTF.

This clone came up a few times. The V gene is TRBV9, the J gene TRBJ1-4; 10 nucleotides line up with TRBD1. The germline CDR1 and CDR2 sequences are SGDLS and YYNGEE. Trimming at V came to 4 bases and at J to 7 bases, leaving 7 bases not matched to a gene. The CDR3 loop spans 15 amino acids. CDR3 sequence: CASSFGTGVGEKLFF. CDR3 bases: TGTGCCAGCAGCTTTGGGACAGGGGTTGGTGAAAAACTGTTTTTT. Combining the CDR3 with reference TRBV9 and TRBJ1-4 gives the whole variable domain DSGVTQTPKHLITATGQRVTLRCSPRSGDLSVYWYQQSLDQGLQFLIQYYNGEERAKGNILERFSAQQFPDLHSELNLSSLELGDSALYFCASSFGTGVGEKLFFGSGTQLSVL.

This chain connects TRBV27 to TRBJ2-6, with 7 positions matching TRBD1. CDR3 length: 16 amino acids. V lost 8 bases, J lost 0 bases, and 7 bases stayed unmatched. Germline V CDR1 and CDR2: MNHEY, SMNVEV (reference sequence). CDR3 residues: CASRTGAHSGANVLTF. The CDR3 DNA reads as TGTGCCAGCCGGACAGGCGCCCACTCTGGGGCCAACGTCCTGACTTTC.

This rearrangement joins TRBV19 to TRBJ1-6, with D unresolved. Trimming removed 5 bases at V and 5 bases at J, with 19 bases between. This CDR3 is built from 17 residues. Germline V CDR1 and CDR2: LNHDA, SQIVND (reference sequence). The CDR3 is CASSLQTELANNSPLHF. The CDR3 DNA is TGTGCCAGTAGTCTCCAGACGGAGCTCGCAAATAATTCACCCCTCCACTTT.

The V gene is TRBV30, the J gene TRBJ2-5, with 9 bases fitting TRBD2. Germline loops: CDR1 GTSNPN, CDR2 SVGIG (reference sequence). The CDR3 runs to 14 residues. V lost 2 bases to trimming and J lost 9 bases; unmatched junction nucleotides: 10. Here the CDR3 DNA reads TGTGCCTGGAGTCCGGCTAGCGGGGTGAAGTCCCAGTACTTC. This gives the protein CAWSPASGVKSQYF.

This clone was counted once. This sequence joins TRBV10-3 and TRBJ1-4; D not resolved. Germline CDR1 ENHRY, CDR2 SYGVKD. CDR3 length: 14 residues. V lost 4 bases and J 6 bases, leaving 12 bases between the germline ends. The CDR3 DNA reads TGTGCCATCAGTGGCGGGAGCATCGATGAAAAACTGTTTTTT. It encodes CAISGGSIDEKLFF.

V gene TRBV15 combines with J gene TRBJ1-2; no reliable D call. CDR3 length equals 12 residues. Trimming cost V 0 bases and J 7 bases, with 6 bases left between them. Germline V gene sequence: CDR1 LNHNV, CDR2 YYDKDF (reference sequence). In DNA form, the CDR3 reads TGTGCCACCAGCAGAGATACGGGTGGCTACACCTTC. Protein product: CATSRDTGGYTF.

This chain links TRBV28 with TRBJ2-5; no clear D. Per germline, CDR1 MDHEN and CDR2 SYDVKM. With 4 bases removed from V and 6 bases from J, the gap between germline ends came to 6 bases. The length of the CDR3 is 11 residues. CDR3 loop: CASSSTQTQYF. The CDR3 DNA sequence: TGTGCCAGCAGTTCTACACAGACCCAGTACTTC.

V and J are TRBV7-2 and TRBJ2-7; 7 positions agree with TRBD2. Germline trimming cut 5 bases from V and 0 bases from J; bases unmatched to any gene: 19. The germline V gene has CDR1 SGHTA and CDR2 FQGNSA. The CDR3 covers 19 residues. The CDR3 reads CASSLGGGAPALSSYEQYF. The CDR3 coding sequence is TGTGCCAGCAGCCTGGGGGGAGGGGCGCCTGCTCTAAGCTCCTACGAGCAGTACTTC. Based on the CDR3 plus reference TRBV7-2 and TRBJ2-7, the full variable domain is GAGVSQSPSNKVTEKGKDVELRCDPISGHTALYWYRQSLGQGLEFLIYFQGNSAPDKSGLPSDRFSAERTGGSVSTLTIQRTQQEDSAVYLCASSLGGGAPALSSYEQYFGPGTRLTVT.

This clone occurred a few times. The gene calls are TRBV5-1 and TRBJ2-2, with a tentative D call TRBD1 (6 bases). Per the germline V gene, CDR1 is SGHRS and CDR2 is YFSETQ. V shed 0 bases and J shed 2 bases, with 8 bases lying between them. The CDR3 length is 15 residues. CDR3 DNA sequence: TGCGCCAGCAGCTTGGGGGACACCAACACCGGGGAGCTGTTTTTT. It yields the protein CASSLGDTNTGELFF.